The 6 T cell receptor beta chains below were found in one sample sequenced in a study of blood T cell repertoires in COVID-19. Profiled with immunoSEQ multiplex PCR; TCRdb holds only in-frame clones, not every one. The table has over 200,000 clones, 84% seen once; the top ten hold under 2%. What was sequenced was PBMCs or T cells enriched from blood (not recorded which). All receptors derive from a man between 60 and 75 years old who had recovered from COVID-19.

The chain is built from TRBV6-1 and TRBJ1-5; D is unclear. Trimming shortened V by 1 base and J by 2 bases, and 6 bases separated the two germline ends. Germline V gene data show CDR1 as MNHNS and CDR2 as SASEGT. CDR3 length: 14 amino acids. The CDR3 DNA reads TGTGCCAGCAGTGAAGTTACGGGCAATCAGCCCCAGCATTTT. This codes for CASSEVTGNQPQHF.

The chain uses TRBV11-2 and TRBJ2-7; no clear D gene. The CDR3 has 14 amino acids. Trimming took 8 bases from V and 2 from J, leaving 16 bases between them. The germline CDR1 and CDR2 sequences are SGHAT and FQNNGV. The CDR3 region is CASAFGLLTYEQYF. CDR3 nucleotide sequence: TGTGCCAGCGCTTTTGGGCTCCTTACCTACGAGCAGTACTTC.

The chain combines TRBV10-3 with TRBJ2-3, with D possibly TRBD2 on 5 matching bases. Between the trimmed V and J ends, which lost 7 bases and 3 bases, there was a span of 20 bases. Germline CDR1 and CDR2: ENHRY and SYGVKD. There are 16 residues in the CDR3. CDR3 region: CAITLDSDDGTDTQYF. CDR3 nucleotides: TGTGCCATCACCTTGGACTCCGATGATGGTACAGATACGCAGTATTTT.

The genes are TRBV5-6 and TRBJ1-2; D is perhaps TRBD1 (6 bases). Germline V gives CDR1 SGHDT, CDR2 YYEEEE. The CDR3 is 14 residues long. The V and J ends lost 2 bases and 6 bases respectively, with 14 bases between them. The CDR3, as DNA: TGTGCCAGCAGCTTCCTGACAAGGGGGAATGGCTACACCTTC. This encodes CASSFLTRGNGYTF.

V usage is TRBV15 and J usage is TRBJ1-3, with D unresolved. The length of the CDR3 is 13 residues. Germline V gene sequence: CDR1 LNHNV, CDR2 YYDKDF (reference sequence). V lost 8 bases to trimming and J lost 2 bases, with 10 bases between them. This CDR3 reads CATQTPPGNTIYF. DNA for the CDR3: TGTGCCACCCAGACACCCCCTGGAAACACCATATATTTT.

V gene TRBV7-9 combines with J gene TRBJ1-2; the D is unclear. The CDR3 consists of 13 residues. CDR1 is SEHNR and CDR2 is FQNEAQ in the germline V gene (reference sequence). Trimming removed 1 base from V and 7 bases from J, with 10 bases in between. CDR3 sequence reads: CASSLEVGAGYTF. The CDR3, as DNA: TGTGCCAGCAGCTTAGAAGTGGGCGCTGGCTACACCTTC.